Here is one TCR beta chain with its context. What it binds is not known. Both TCR beta VDJ combination and CDR3 sequence profiling were carried out. Genomic DNA was the template for this profiling. MiXCR was run by TCRdb on the reads, yielding one entry per CDR3 protein. The sample lists around 190,000 distinct CDR3 sequences, roughly 55% occurring once. This entry belongs to a study of CD8+CD57+ T cells in acquired aplastic anemia. Whole-study context: Sorted CD4+ and CD8+ cells gave an average of approximately 3.1 ug of DNA. As sequenced from healthy donors, CD4+ cells averaged about 11 million reads. General study findings and limits: Patients had twenty-nine CD8+ CDR3 sequences in common with controls (the shared set). In CD8+ cells, Simpson's diversity showed no significant difference between patients and controls.

The germline V gene encodes CDR1 SNHLY and CDR2 FYNNEI. This CDR3 has 16 amino acids. Trimming left V 4 bases short and J 0 bases short, with 14 bases between. The clonotype was recovered from a human donor in good health. J is TRBJ2-3 and V is TRBV2; D perhaps matches TRBD1 (6 bases). The sequenced material came from sorted CD4+, CD8+, or CD8+CD57+ T cells (not recorded which) from PBMCs. The CDR3 region is CASSVYTGFSTDTQYF. CDR3 DNA: TGTGCCAGCAGTGTCTACACAGGGTTTAGCACAGATACGCAGTATTTT.